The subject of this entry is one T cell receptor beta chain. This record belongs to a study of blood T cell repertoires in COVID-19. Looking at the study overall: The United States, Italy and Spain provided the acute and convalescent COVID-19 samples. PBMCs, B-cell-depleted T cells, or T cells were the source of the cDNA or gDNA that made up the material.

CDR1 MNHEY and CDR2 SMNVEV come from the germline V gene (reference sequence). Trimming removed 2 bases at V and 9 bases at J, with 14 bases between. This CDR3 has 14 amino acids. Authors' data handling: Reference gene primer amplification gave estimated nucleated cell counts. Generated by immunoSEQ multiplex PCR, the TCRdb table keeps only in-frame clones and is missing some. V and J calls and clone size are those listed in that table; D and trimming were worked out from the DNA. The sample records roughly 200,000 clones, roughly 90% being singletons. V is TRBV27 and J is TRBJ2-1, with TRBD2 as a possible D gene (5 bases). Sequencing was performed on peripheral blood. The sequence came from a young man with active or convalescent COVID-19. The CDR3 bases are TGTGCCAGCAGTTTAAACCCAGCGGTGGGTGAGCAGTTCTTC. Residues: CASSLNPAVGEQFF.